These T cell receptor beta chains were read from a single sample in a study of CD8 T cells in ankylosing spondylitis. One entry per CDR3 protein, called by TCRdb with MiXCR from the 5' RACE reads. The sample contains around 130,000 distinct CDR3 sequences, 7% of which appear only once. The sample consisted of blood, either unsorted or a sorted T cell fraction (not recorded which). The receptors here all came from a male donor with ankylosing spondylitis or in good health (not recorded which). Both conserved end residues are part of each CDR3. The D gene is left open where the match is weak. Expanded clones get a size class; other rows say once, few or many, or leave the size out.

J gene	D gene	V gene	clone size	CDR3 protein	CDR3 DNA
TRBJ1-5	-	TRBV7-3	-	CASSLSGGRSNQPQHF	TGTGCCAGCAGCTTAAGTGGGGGGAGAAGCAATCAGCCCCAGCATTTT
TRBJ2-1	-	TRBV5-1	-	CASSLTSPPSYNEQFF	TGCGCCAGCAGCTTGACTAGCCCGCCCTCCTACAATGAGCAGTTCTTC
TRBJ2-6	-	TRBV4-3	many	CASSPDSSSGANVLTF	TGCGCCAGCAGCCCAGACAGTAGCTCTGGGGCCAACGTCCTGACTTTC
TRBJ1-4	TRBD1	TRBV11-2	-	CASSPGTGREKLFF	TGTGCCAGCAGCCCCGGGACAGGGCGAGAAAAACTGTTTTTT
TRBJ2-7	-	TRBV20-1	many	CSAHRVPSYEQYF	TGCAGTGCGCACAGGGTCCCTTCCTACGAGCAGTACTTC
TRBJ2-3	TRBD2	TRBV28	few	CASSPPPLAVTTDTQYF	TGTGCCAGCAGTCCCCCACCACTAGCGGTGACAACAGATACGCAGTATTTT
TRBJ2-1	-	TRBV10-3	many	CASKEAGVNEQFF	TGTGCCAGCAAGGAGGCTGGGGTCAATGAGCAGTTCTTC
TRBJ2-5	-	TRBV12-3/TRBV12-4	many	CASGQQGRETQYF	TGTGCCAGCGGACAACAGGGCCGAGAGACCCAGTACTTC
TRBJ2-7	TRBD1	TRBV20-1	few	CSAQLGTDKSYEQYF	TGCAGTGCCCAATTAGGGACAGACAAATCCTACGAGCAGTACTTC
TRBJ1-4	TRBD1	TRBV7-8	many	CASSTGQGTNEKLFF	TGTGCCAGCAGCACAGGACAGGGAACTAATGAAAAACTGTTTTTT
TRBJ1-2	-	TRBV12-3/TRBV12-4	many	CASTQVGGYGYTF	TGTGCCAGCACCCAAGTGGGGGGCTACGGCTACACCTTC
TRBJ1-1	TRBD1	TRBV12-3/TRBV12-4	many	CASNLPFRDRNTEAFF	TGTGCCAGCAACTTACCCTTCCGGGACAGGAACACTGAAGCTTTCTTT
TRBJ2-1	-	TRBV12-3/TRBV12-4	many	CASITSWQGKGEQFF	TGTGCCAGCATTACCTCCTGGCAGGGCAAGGGTGAGCAGTTCTTC
TRBJ1-4	TRBD1	TRBV29-1	many	CSVEGQGEKLFF	TGCAGCGTCGAGGGACAGGGTGAAAAACTGTTTTTT
TRBJ1-2	-	TRBV5-1	many	CASSLQGPASYGYTF	TGCGCCAGCAGCTTACAGGGACCGGCGAGCTATGGCTACACCTTC
TRBJ2-3	TRBD2	TRBV15	many	CATRPSGSTDTQYF	TGTGCCACCCGGCCTAGCGGCTCCACAGATACGCAGTATTTT
TRBJ2-3	-	TRBV5-1	many	CASSLQGGASLGDTQYF	TGCGCCAGCAGCCTACAGGGGGGGGCTAGCCTTGGAGATACGCAGTATTTT
TRBJ1-1	-	TRBV29-1	-	CSVGELGEAFF	TGCAGCGTTGGAGAATTGGGTGAAGCTTTCTTT
TRBJ2-7	TRBD1	TRBV5-1	few	CASSRGQPCEQYF	TGCGCCAGCAGCAGGGGACAGCCGTGCGAGCAGTACTTC
TRBJ2-6	-	TRBV12-3/TRBV12-4	many	CASSFGGANVLTF	TGTGCCAGCAGTTTCGGTGGGGCCAACGTCCTGACTTTC
TRBJ1-1	-	TRBV7-2	many	CASSSGLGNTEAFF	TGTGCCAGCAGCTCGGGCCTTGGGAACACTGAAGCTTTCTTT
TRBJ2-1	TRBD2	TRBV3-1	many	CASSQRTSGNNEQFF	TGTGCCAGCAGCCAACGGACTAGCGGGAACAATGAGCAGTTCTTC
TRBJ1-1	-	TRBV5-1	few	CASSVQGGNTEAFF	TGCGCCAGCAGCGTACAGGGTGGGAACACTGAAGCTTTCTTT
TRBJ2-5	-	TRBV10-3	many	CAISESGQGGFQETQYF	TGTGCCATCAGTGAGTCCGGACAGGGAGGGTTCCAAGAGACCCAGTACTTC
TRBJ1-5	-	TRBV6-2/TRBV6-3	many	CASSYAGQPQHF	TGTGCCAGCAGTTATGCCGGTCAGCCCCAGCATTTT
TRBJ1-4	TRBD1	TRBV7-9	many	CASSKPGQPNEKLFF	TGTGCCAGCAGCAAACCGGGACAGCCGAATGAAAAACTGTTTTTT
TRBJ2-1	TRBD2	TRBV5-1	many	CASSSFPTSGINEQFF	TGCGCCAGCAGCTCGTTCCCCACTAGCGGGATCAATGAGCAGTTCTTC
TRBJ1-2	-	TRBV29-1	many	CSVEDSGGGYTF	TGCAGCGTTGAAGATTCGGGAGGCGGCTACACCTTC
TRBJ2-1	TRBD1	TRBV3-1	many	CASSLRTGQGVNEQFF	TGTGCCAGCAGCCTACGTACCGGACAGGGGGTTAATGAGCAGTTCTTC
TRBJ2-3	TRBD1	TRBV30	few	CAWSVRTGWGTDTQYF	TGTGCCTGGAGTGTAAGGACAGGGTGGGGCACAGATACGCAGTATTTT
TRBJ2-5	-	TRBV18	many	CASSPPGTVEETQYF	TGTGCCAGCTCACCACCGGGGACGGTGGAAGAGACCCAGTACTTC
TRBJ2-3	-	TRBV20-1	many	CSAGDIALTDTQYF	TGCAGTGCTGGGGACATCGCCCTCACAGATACGCAGTATTTT
TRBJ2-5	TRBD2	TRBV3-1	many	CATLASETQYF	TGTGCCACACTAGCGAGCGAGACCCAGTACTTC
TRBJ2-2	TRBD2	TRBV7-8	many	CASSLARGARAGVSGELFF	TGTGCCAGCAGCTTAGCGAGGGGAGCCCGAGCGGGAGTCAGCGGGGAGCTGTTTTTT
TRBJ2-1	-	TRBV5-1	many	CASSLDLQRLFF	TGCGCCAGCAGCCTGGACCTCCAACGACTGTTCTTC
TRBJ2-1	-	TRBV7-9	many	CASSLGDKRQFF	TGTGCCAGCAGCTTGGGAGATAAGAGGCAGTTCTTC
TRBJ2-3	-	TRBV5-1	many	CASSPRLGDTQYF	TGCGCCAGCAGCCCTCGACTAGGGGATACGCAGTATTTT
TRBJ1-2	-	TRBV29-1	-	CSVGPGTGVDYGFTF	-
TRBJ2-7	-	TRBV7-3	many	CASSRESGSRYEQYF	TGTGCCAGCAGCCGAGAGTCAGGTAGTCGATACGAGCAGTACTTC
TRBJ2-3	-	TRBV3-1	-	CASSQGQPHTQYF	TGTGCCAGCAGCCAGGGACAACCTCATACGCAGTATTTT
TRBJ1-2	TRBD1	TRBV12-3/TRBV12-4	many	CASSVTGGGYTF	TGTGCCAGCAGTGTTACAGGGGGTGGCTACACCTTC
TRBJ1-1	TRBD1	TRBV7-3	many	CASSPGTGVNTEAFF	TGTGCCAGCAGCCCGGGGACAGGGGTGAACACTGAAGCTTTCTTT
TRBJ2-1	TRBD2	TRBV29-1	many	CSVARRLAGYNEQFF	TGCAGCGTTGCCCGTCGACTAGCGGGATACAATGAGCAGTTCTTC
TRBJ1-2	-	TRBV5-1	many	CASSLEGGVWDYGYTF	TGCGCCAGCAGCTTGGAGGGGGGCGTTTGGGACTATGGCTACACCTTC
TRBJ1-2	TRBD1	TRBV10-3	many	CAVYLGTGLGYTF	TGTGCCGTATATCTCGGGACAGGGCTTGGCTACACCTTC
TRBJ2-2	-	TRBV23-1	few	CASSQLVRGGTPNTGELFF	TGCGCCAGCAGTCAATTAGTTCGAGGGGGGACCCCGAACACCGGGGAGCTGTTTTTT
TRBJ2-3	-	TRBV30	few	CAWSGTVSTDTQYF	TGTGCCTGGAGTGGAACTGTTAGCACAGATACGCAGTATTTT